Below are 30 T cell receptor beta chains sequenced from a single sample in a study of beta chain features in type 1 diabetes. Since all of the isolated RNA was reverse transcribed, expressed TCRB transcripts were what got sequenced. The table came from immunoSEQ multiplex PCR; TCRdb's copy has only in-frame clones and leaves some out. The table has roughly 290,000 clones, over 14% seen once; the top ten hold 0.015% to 0.019%. No antigens are known for them. Notes on the study in general: All four CD4+ subsets from Type 1 diabetes patients carried moderately but significantly shorter TCRB CDR3s.

Sequences were obtained from naive CD4+ T cells from blood. These receptors originate from a man aged 18 to 35 with type 1 diabetes.

The DNA for the CDR3 is TGTGCCAGCTCACCGAGGGACAGCAATAATTCACCCCTCCACTTT. This sequence encodes CASSPRDSNNSPLHF. This rearrangement joins TRBV18 to TRBJ1-6, with 7 bases aligning to TRBD1. The germline CDR1 and CDR2 sequences are KGHSH and LQKENI. Trimming took 3 bases from V and 5 from J; bases not matched to a gene: 4. The CDR3 spans 15 residues.

This chain links TRBV5-1 with TRBJ2-3, with D maybe TRBD2 (6 bases). The CDR3 has 18 residues. Trimming stripped 2 bases from V and 0 bases from J, with 19 bases between. Germline CDR1 is SGHRS and CDR2 is YFSETQ. CDR3 protein: CASSLLYITGASTDTQYF. The DNA of the CDR3 is TGCGCCAGCAGCTTACTGTATATAACGGGAGCTAGCACAGATACGCAGTATTTT.

In this sample, this clone turned up a few times. The chain combines TRBV29-1 with TRBJ2-7, with TRBD1 identical over 10 bases. The CDR3 sequence is 15 residues long. With 5 bases clipped from V and 7 bases from J, the junction kept 14 bases outside the gene matches. Germline CDR1 is SQVTM and CDR2 is ANQGSEA. The CDR3 nucleotides read TGCAGCGTTTCCGCCGGGACAGGGGTTTCCTGGGAGCAGTACTTC. Its protein is CSVSAGTGVSWEQYF.

This clone has only a few counts. J is TRBJ2-5 and V is TRBV5-1; tentatively, D is TRBD2 (5 bases). The CDR3 totals 14 residues. CDR1 and CDR2 from the germline V gene are SGHRS and YFSETQ. Trimming removed 1 base from V and 4 bases from J, with 11 bases in between. CDR3 amino acids: CASSLSGRAETQYF. The CDR3 DNA is TGCGCCAGCAGCTTGAGCGGTAGGGCAGAGACCCAGTACTTC.

The chain combines TRBV28 with TRBJ2-1, with a possible D match to TRBD1 (6 bases). Germline values: CDR1 MDHEN, CDR2 SYDVKM. This CDR3 spans 16 amino acids. V was pared by 6 bases and J by 0 bases, with 15 bases between. Here the CDR3 DNA reads TGTGCCAGCAGCAAATGGACAGTTGGCTCCTACAATGAGCAGTTCTTC. This translates into CASSKWTVGSYNEQFF. The full variable domain, in which reference TRBV28 and TRBJ2-1 provide the parts outside the CDR3, is DVKVTQSSRYLVKRTGEKVFLECVQDMDHENMFWYRQDPGLGLRLIYFSYDVKMKEKGDIPEGYSVSREKKERFSLILESASTNQTSMYLCASSKWTVGSYNEQFFGPGTRLTVL.

This clone was picked up a small number of times. V and J are TRBV5-4 and TRBJ2-7; perhaps TRBD1 as D (5 bases). CDR3 length equals 14 residues. V lost 5 bases and J 0 bases, leaving 12 bases between the germline ends. From germline, CDR1 is SGHNT and CDR2 YYREEE (reference sequence). The CDR3 reads CASSNTGGSYEQYF. The CDR3, as DNA: TGTGCCAGCAGTAACACAGGTGGCTCCTACGAGCAGTACTTC.

This clone was observed a few times. The chain links TRBV4-3 to TRBJ2-1; 9 positions match TRBD2. The CDR3 loop spans 19 amino acids. V shed 0 bases, J shed 4 bases, and the junction held 13 bases outside the gene matches. CDR1 and CDR2 (germline): LGHNA, YSLEER. This CDR3 is CASSQDRLAGHSIYNEQFF. CDR3 in DNA: TGCGCCAGCAGCCAAGATCGCCTAGCGGGGCACTCAATATACAATGAGCAGTTCTTC.

J is TRBJ2-7 and V is TRBV19; 8 nucleotides match TRBD2. The V gene's germline CDR1 is LNHDA and CDR2 SQIVND (reference sequence). The CDR3 extends over 13 amino acids. V was pared by 5 bases and J by 6 bases, with 6 bases of the junction left unmatched. The CDR3 region has the DNA TGTGCCAGTAGTGTAACTAGCGGTGCCGAGCAGTACTTC. Protein sequence: CASSVTSGAEQYF. The full variable domain, completed using reference TRBV19 and TRBJ2-7, is DGGITQSPKYLFRKEGQNVTLSCEQNLNHDAMYWYRQDPGQGLRLIYYSQIVNDFQKGDIAEGYSVSREKKESFPLTVTSAQKNPTAFYLCASSVTSGAEQYFGPGTRLTVT.

This clone was observed a few times. This chain uses TRBV5-1 with TRBJ1-2; 7 positions match TRBD1. J was trimmed by 8 bases and V by 4 bases; bases with no gene match: 11. The CDR3 is 14 amino acids. Germline V lookup: CDR1 SGHRS, CDR2 YFSETQ. The CDR3 DNA is TGCGCCAGCAGCCCACTAGACAGGGCCCGGGGCTACACCTTC. It encodes CASSPLDRARGYTF.

The V and J genes are TRBV5-4 and TRBJ2-7, with a weak D call TRBD1 (5 bases). V lost 0 bases to trimming and J lost 6 bases, with 16 bases between them. The length of the CDR3 is 15 residues. The germline V gene has CDR1 SGHNT and CDR2 YYREEE (reference sequence). DNA of the CDR3: TGTGCCAGCAGCTTGGATCCCGCAGGGTTGGGCGAGCAGTACTTC. Translating gives CASSLDPAGLGEQYF.

This rearrangement joins TRBV5-1 to TRBJ2-7; possible D gene TRBD1, 6 bases. Trimming removed 0 bases from V and 2 bases from J, with 12 bases in between. In germline, CDR1 is SGHRS, CDR2 YFSETQ. The length of the CDR3 is 15 residues. DNA for the CDR3: TGCGCCAGCAGCTTGGCAGGGGCGCACACCTACGAGCAGTACTTC. This codes for CASSLAGAHTYEQYF.

This chain uses TRBV28 with TRBJ2-1; D is possibly TRBD2 (5 bases). Germline V CDR1 and CDR2: MDHEN, SYDVKM. The CDR3 totals 13 residues. V gave up 1 base and J gave up 7 bases, with 8 bases separating them. CDR3 loop: CASSLSGNNEQFF. CDR3 DNA: TGTGCCAGCAGTTTATCCGGGAATAATGAGCAGTTCTTC. The variable domain in full, completed from reference TRBV28 and TRBJ2-1, reads DVKVTQSSRYLVKRTGEKVFLECVQDMDHENMFWYRQDPGLGLRLIYFSYDVKMKEKGDIPEGYSVSREKKERFSLILESASTNQTSMYLCASSLSGNNEQFFGPGTRLTVL.

The V and J genes are TRBV30 and TRBJ2-7; D gene ambiguous. Trimming stripped 1 base from V and 4 bases from J, with 5 bases between. The CDR3 length is 11 residues. Germline V gene sequence: CDR1 GTSNPN, CDR2 SVGIG (reference sequence). The CDR3 spells CAWSDRYEQYF. CDR3 DNA sequence: TGTGCCTGGAGTGATAGATACGAGCAGTACTTC.

V is TRBV15 and J is TRBJ1-2; TRBD1 might be the D (6 bases). Trimming cost V 1 base and J 6 bases, with 15 bases left between them. The CDR3 loop spans 15 amino acids. Looked up from germline, CDR1 is LNHNV and CDR2 is YYDKDF (reference sequence). In DNA form, the CDR3 reads TGTGCCACCAGCAGAGCTACCACAGGGAGAGATGGCTACACCTTC. Its protein product is CATSRATTGRDGYTF.

The rearrangement uses TRBV29-1 and TRBJ1-1; D uncertain. Germline lookup yields CDR1 SQVTM and CDR2 ANQGSEA. The V end was cut by 4 bases, the J end by 3 bases, with 9 bases between. The CDR3 is 12 amino acids. The CDR3 sequence: CSVVSLYTEAFF. For the CDR3, the DNA is TGCAGCGTTGTCAGTCTCTACACTGAAGCTTTCTTT.

CDR3 residues: CASSEVAYEQFF. CDR3 nucleotides: TGTGCCAGCAGTGAGGTGGCCTATGAGCAGTTCTTC. The rearrangement uses TRBV6-1 and TRBJ2-1; D not certain. CDR3 length: 12 amino acids. V lost 3 bases to trimming and J lost 8 bases, with 8 bases between them. CDR1 is MNHNS and CDR2 is SASEGT in the germline V gene.

This rearrangement joins TRBV7-9 to TRBJ2-3; 7 bases map to TRBD1. Losses at the gene ends were 4 bases for V and 1 base for J; bases not matched to a gene: 8. This CDR3 is built from 16 residues. Germline V gene data show CDR1 as SEHNR and CDR2 as FQNEAQ (reference sequence). This chain's CDR3 is CASSYRTGWGTDTQYF. The CDR3 DNA sequence: TGTGCCAGCAGCTATCGGACAGGCTGGGGCACAGATACGCAGTATTTT.

The sample holds a few counts of this clone. The chain employs TRBV5-6 and TRBJ2-3; TRBD2 aligns across 7 bases. Germline V CDR1 and CDR2: SGHDT, YYEEEE. V dropped 3 bases and J dropped 6; count of bases not matched to a gene: 19. This CDR3 is 18 amino acids long. CDR3 in amino acids: CASSSPPLRAGFADTQYF. The CDR3 DNA reads TGTGCCAGCAGCTCACCCCCACTAAGAGCGGGATTTGCTGATACGCAGTATTTT. The complete variable domain, with remaining parts taken from reference TRBV5-6 and TRBJ2-3, reads DAGVTQSPTHLIKTRGQQVTLRCSPKSGHDTVSWYQQALGQGPQFIFQYYEEEERQRGNFPDRFSGHQFPNYSSELNVNALLLGDSALYLCASSSPPLRAGFADTQYFGPGTRLTVL.

This clone appeared a few times. This rearrangement joins TRBV5-1 to TRBJ2-5; 9 bases are a match to TRBD1. The junction had 5 bases not matched to a gene; V was cut back by 0 bases and J by 2 bases. CDR3 size: 16 residues. The germline CDR1 and CDR2 sequences are SGHRS and YFSETQ. The CDR3 coding sequence is TGCGCCAGCAGCTTGGGGATAGGACAGGGGCAAGAGACCCAGTACTTC. Translation: CASSLGIGQGQETQYF.

This clone was detected a few times. The chain has TRBV7-2 and TRBJ1-1, with a possible D match to TRBD1 (6 bases). Germline V gives CDR1 SGHTA, CDR2 FQGNSA. There are 14 residues in the CDR3. The ends were cut back, 5 bases at V and 0 bases at J, with 10 bases in the middle. CDR3 amino acids: CASSQQGMNTEAFF. The CDR3 DNA follows: TGTGCCAGCAGCCAACAGGGTATGAACACTGAAGCTTTCTTT.

This clone appeared a few times. J is TRBJ2-1 and V is TRBV18; TRBD1 might be the D (5 bases). The germline V and J ends were trimmed by 1 base and 5 bases, with 15 bases remaining between them. This CDR3 region has 16 residues. Looked up from germline, CDR1 is KGHSH and CDR2 is LQKENI. Here the CDR3 reads CASSPLGQGTHNEQFF. Written as DNA, the CDR3 is TGTGCCAGCTCACCACTCGGTCAGGGTACGCACAATGAGCAGTTCTTC.

A few counts support this clone. Other DNA sequences of this sample code for an identical CDR3. The CDR3 DNA reads TGTGCCTGGAGTCGGGTTAGCAATCAGCCCCAGCATTTT. Encoded protein: CAWSRVSNQPQHF. This chain links TRBV30 with TRBJ1-5; no firm D call. V was cut by 2 bases and J by 0 bases, with 5 bases left in between. The CDR3 totals 13 residues. Germline CDR1 GTSNPN, CDR2 SVGIG (reference sequence).

This clone has more than one count but fewer than ten. Here the CDR3 DNA reads TGTGCCAGCAGTGGGGCCCCCGCGAGTTCACCCCTCCACTTT. It specifies CASSGAPASSPLHF. J is TRBJ1-6 and V is TRBV25-1; D is undetermined. V was shortened by 4 bases and J by 9 bases, with 13 bases between the two germline ends. The CDR3 is made up of 14 amino acids. CDR1 is MGHDK, CDR2 SYGVNS, per germline.

This rearrangement joins TRBV5-4 to TRBJ2-3; tentative D call: TRBD1 (6 bases). V was trimmed by 0 bases and J by 0 bases, leaving 20 bases between them. The germline CDR1 and CDR2 sequences are SGHNT and YYREEE (reference sequence). The CDR3 is 19 residues long. The CDR3 coding sequence is TGTGCCAGCAGCTTGGTTGTCTGGGGGCCCCCCATTAGCACAGATACGCAGTATTTT. It encodes CASSLVVWGPPISTDTQYF.

The rearrangement links TRBV27 to TRBJ1-2; the match to TRBD1 covers 9 bases. The J segment lost 6 bases and the V segment lost 8 bases, leaving 13 bases of the junction unmatched. This CDR3 has 15 residues. Germline V gene data show CDR1 as MNHEY and CDR2 as SMNVEV (reference sequence). The CDR3 loop reads CASSKWGQGRDGYTF. DNA for the CDR3: TGTGCCAGCTCAAAGTGGGGACAGGGCCGAGATGGCTACACCTTC.

This sequence joins TRBV19 and TRBJ2-7, with 10 bases identical to TRBD1. The V gene end was trimmed by 6 bases and the J gene end by 3 bases; junction bases not matched to a gene: 5. The germline V gene has CDR1 LNHDA and CDR2 SQIVND (reference sequence). CDR3 size: 14 residues. The CDR3 coding sequence is TGTGCCAGTAGCACGGGACAGGGGTACTACGAGCAGTACTTC. Its translation is CASSTGQGYYEQYF.

The sample holds a few counts of this clone. The chain combines TRBV4-1 with TRBJ1-5, with a possible D match to TRBD1 (5 bases). CDR1 is MGHRA and CDR2 is YSYEKL in the germline V gene. This CDR3 region has 15 residues. Trimming removed 2 bases at V and 5 bases at J, with 13 bases between. CDR3 in amino acids: CASSQRSGADQPQHF. The CDR3 DNA sequence: TGCGCCAGCAGCCAACGGTCTGGGGCGGATCAGCCCCAGCATTTT.

This clone was seen more than once but under ten times. The chain joins TRBV7-2 to TRBJ2-7, with 9 bases matching TRBD2. The germline gives CDR1 SGHTA, CDR2 FQGNSA. J gave up 2 bases and V 1 base, and 3 bases lay outside the gene matches. The CDR3 is 15 residues long. CDR3 in amino acids: CASSLGLAVPYEQYF. CDR3 bases: TGTGCCAGCAGCTTAGGACTAGCGGTCCCCTACGAGCAGTACTTC.

V is TRBV19 and J is TRBJ2-1, with a tentative D call TRBD1 (6 bases). V was clipped by 11 bases and J by 7 bases, with 15 bases between them. Looked up from germline, CDR1 is LNHDA and CDR2 is SQIVND (reference sequence). This CDR3 has 12 amino acids. In DNA, the CDR3 is TGTGCCTCCAAGGGGGAGCGGAATGAGCAGTTCTTC. The encoded protein is CASKGERNEQFF. Full variable domain (rest looked up from reference TRBV19 and TRBJ2-1): DGGITQSPKYLFRKEGQNVTLSCEQNLNHDAMYWYRQDPGQGLRLIYYSQIVNDFQKGDIAEGYSVSREKKESFPLTVTSAQKNPTAFYLCASKGERNEQFFGPGTRLTVL.

The genes are TRBV30 and TRBJ2-7; weak D call: TRBD1 (5 bases). V lost 4 bases to trimming and J lost 2 bases, with 18 bases between them. The CDR3 runs to 15 residues. CDR1 and CDR2 (germline): GTSNPN, SVGIG (reference sequence). The CDR3: CAWTPHVGPTYEQYF. The CDR3 coding sequence is TGTGCCTGGACCCCCCACGTGGGGCCCACCTACGAGCAGTACTTC.